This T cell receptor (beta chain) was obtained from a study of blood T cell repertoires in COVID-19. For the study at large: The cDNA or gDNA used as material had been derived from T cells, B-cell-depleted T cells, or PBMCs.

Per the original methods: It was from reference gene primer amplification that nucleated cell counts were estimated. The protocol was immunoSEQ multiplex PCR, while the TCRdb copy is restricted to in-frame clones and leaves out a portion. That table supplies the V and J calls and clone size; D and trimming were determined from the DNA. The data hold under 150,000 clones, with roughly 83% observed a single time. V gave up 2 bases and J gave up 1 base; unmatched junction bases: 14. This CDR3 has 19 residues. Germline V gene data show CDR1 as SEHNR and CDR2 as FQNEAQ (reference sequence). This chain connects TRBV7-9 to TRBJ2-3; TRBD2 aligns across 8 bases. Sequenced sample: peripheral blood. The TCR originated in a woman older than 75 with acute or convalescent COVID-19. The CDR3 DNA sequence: TGTGCCAGCAGCTTAAGGGTCCTAGCGGGCCCTCTCGGCACAGATACGCAGTATTTT. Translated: CASSLRVLAGPLGTDTQYF.